Listed below are T cell receptor beta chains from one sample, sequenced in a study of vaccination effects on CD4 cells after COVID-19. Their antigens remain unidentified. Sequencing used immunoSEQ multiplex PCR; TCRdb keeps in-frame clones, though not all of them. The sample contains 37,000 or so clones, 66% of which appear only once. Sequencing used CD4+ T cells from PBMCs cultured with HCoV-OC43 spike peptides, obtained before COVID-19 vaccination. The source of these receptors is a human donor who received a COVID-19 vaccine. Both conserved end residues are part of each CDR3. The D gene is left open where the match is weak. Clone size appears in some rows only: once, few, many, or a class for an expanded clone.

abundance	d_gene	v_gene	j_gene	CDR3nt	CDR3aa
NA	NA	TRBV10-3	TRBJ1-2	TGTGCCATCACTAGCAGGGGCACAGCTAACTATGGCTACACCTTC	CAITSRGTANYGYTF
once	NA	TRBV11-2	TRBJ2-2	TGTGCCAGCAGCTTAGTCCGGGGTACCGGGGAGCTGTTTTTT	CASSLVRGTGELFF
NA	NA	TRBV7-9	TRBJ2-5	TGTGCCAGCAGCTTAAATGTCAGGGGCGCGGGGGAGACCCAGTACTTC	CASSLNVRGAGETQYF
NA	TRBD2	TRBV3-1/TRBV3-2	TRBJ2-7	TGTGCCAGCAGCCCCAGGGACCTTAGCGGGGGCTTAAACGAGCAGTACTTC	CASSPRDLSGGLNEQYF
NA	NA	TRBV5-6	TRBJ1-1	TGTGCCAGCAGCTTGGACAGGTTTAACACTGAAGCTTTCTTT	CASSLDRFNTEAFF
once	NA	TRBV18	TRBJ1-1	TGTGCCAGCTCGGGGGCTCAAAGGCGTGAAGCTTTCTTT	CASSGAQRREAFF
NA	NA	TRBV6-5	TRBJ2-5	TGCACCGTCCGCTCCTACCAAGAGACCCAGTACTTC	CTVRSYQETQYF
few	NA	TRBV19	TRBJ1-5	TGTGCCAGTCGACAGTTAAATAGCAATCAGCCCCAGCATTTT	CASRQLNSNQPQHF
NA	TRBD1	TRBV25-1	TRBJ2-7	TGTGCCAGCACAGGGTCCGACAGGGGCTACGAGCAGTACTTC	CASTGSDRGYEQYF
few	NA	TRBV7-9	TRBJ1-6	TGTGCCAGCAGCCCTCCTGCGACCATGAAAAATTCACCCCTCCACTTT	CASSPPATMKNSPLHF
NA	NA	TRBV12-3/TRBV12-4	TRBJ2-3	TGTGCCAGCAGTCCCAGTTTAAAAGATACGCAGTATTTT	CASSPSLKDTQYF
few	TRBD2	TRBV9	TRBJ2-2	TGTGCCAGCAGCGTAGGGACTAGCGGGGGGGAGCTGTTTTTT	CASSVGTSGGELFF
NA	NA	TRBV19	TRBJ1-5	TGTGCCAGTAGTATAGGGACCCAGCACAATCAGCCCCAGCATTTT	CASSIGTQHNQPQHF
NA	NA	TRBV14	TRBJ2-7	TGTGCCAGCAGCCCCAGGGGCACAATCTCCTACGAGCAGTACTTC	CASSPRGTISYEQYF
NA	TRBD2	TRBV5-1	TRBJ2-7	TGCGCCAGCAGCTACGGGACTATATCCTACGAGCAGTACTTC	CASSYGTISYEQYF
few	TRBD1	TRBV2	TRBJ1-2	TGTGCCAGCAGGAAGGGACAGCCGGTGGCTAACTATGGCTACACCTTC	CASRKGQPVANYGYTF
few	NA	TRBV13	TRBJ2-7	TGTGCCAGCAGCCCCCCCTTAGCCTACGAGCAGTACTTC	CASSPPLAYEQYF
NA	NA	TRBV5-1	TRBJ1-3	TGCGCCAGCAGCTTGGTGAGGGCCACTGGAAACACCATATATTTT	CASSLVRATGNTIYF
NA	NA	TRBV19	TRBJ1-1	TGTGCCAGTAGTATGGACTTCGCAGGTTGGATCACTGAAGCTTTCTTT	CASSMDFAGWITEAFF
NA	NA	TRBV6-5	TRBJ2-7	TGTGCCAGTCGACGGGATACCGGGGCCTACGAGCAGTACTTC	CASRRDTGAYEQYF
NA	TRBD1	TRBV3-1/TRBV3-2	TRBJ2-7	TGTGCCAGCAGCAAAAGGCACACAGGGGATTTGTCCTACGAGCAGTACTTC	CASSKRHTGDLSYEQYF
NA	NA	TRBV20-1	TRBJ2-3	TGCAGTGCCCCAATCACAGATACGCAGTATTTT	CSAPITDTQYF
NA	TRBD1	TRBV30	TRBJ1-2	TGTGCCTGGAGTCCGGGACAGGTCTATGGCTACACCTTC	CAWSPGQVYGYTF
NA	NA	TRBV5-8	TRBJ1-5	TGTGCCAGCAGCTTGTCTCCCTATCAGCCCCAGCATTTT	CASSLSPYQPQHF
NA	NA	TRBV4-1	TRBJ2-6	TGCGCCAGCAGCCAAGGTACCTCTTCCTCTGGGGCCAACGTCCTGACTTTC	CASSQGTSSSGANVLTF
NA	TRBD2	TRBV5-1	TRBJ2-7	TGCGCCAGCAGCTGGGGACTAGCGGGCTACGAGCAGTACTTC	CASSWGLAGYEQYF
few	NA	TRBV23-1	TRBJ1-1	TGCGCCAGCAGTCAGGGAGATTACACTGAAGCTTTCTTT	CASSQGDYTEAFF
NA	NA	TRBV5-1	TRBJ1-6	TGCGCCAGCAGCTTATCACTCCAGGGGTCCTATAATTCACCCCTCCACTTT	CASSLSLQGSYNSPLHF
NA	NA	TRBV20-1	TRBJ2-7	TGCAGTGCTAGTGTACGGTCGGGCTACGAGCAGTACTTC	CSASVRSGYEQYF
NA	NA	TRBV5-6	TRBJ2-3	TGTGCCAGCAGCTTGGTGATGGGTGCAGATACGCAGTATTTT	CASSLVMGADTQYF
few	TRBD2	TRBV6-2/TRBV6-3	TRBJ2-1	TGTGCCAGCAGTTGGTCAGGGGCGGTCAGACTAGCGCTCAATGAGCAGTTCTTC	CASSWSGAVRLALNEQFF
NA	TRBD1	TRBV7-8	TRBJ2-3	TGTGCCAGCAGCCCGCGGGGACAGGTATCAAGAGATACGCAGTATTTT	CASSPRGQVSRDTQYF
NA	TRBD1	TRBV6-2/TRBV6-3	TRBJ1-5	TGTGCCAGCAGCTTATATTCCGGGACAGGGGTCCAGCCCCAGCATTTT	CASSLYSGTGVQPQHF
NA	NA	TRBV5-6	TRBJ1-2	TGTGCCAGCAGCCCCGCGGGACACGGACCTAACTATGGCTACACCTTC	CASSPAGHGPNYGYTF
once	TRBD1	TRBV6-5	TRBJ1-4	TGTGCCAGCAGTATCAGGGGGAAAACTAATGAAAAACTGTTTTTT	CASSIRGKTNEKLFF
NA	NA	TRBV5-6	TRBJ1-4	TGTGCCAGCAGCCCCTTCACATTAACTAATGAAAAACTGTTTTTT	CASSPFTLTNEKLFF
once	NA	TRBV3-1/TRBV3-2	TRBJ2-3	TGTGCCAGCAGCCGGGACAACACAGATACGCAGTATTTT	CASSRDNTDTQYF
NA	TRBD2	TRBV14	TRBJ2-5	TGTGCCAGCAGCCCGGCGGGGGGTAAGACCCAGTACTTC	CASSPAGGKTQYF
NA	NA	TRBV5-4	TRBJ2-7	TGTGCCAGCAGCTTGGAACCCGAATACGAGCAGTACTTC	CASSLEPEYEQYF
NA	NA	TRBV20-1	TRBJ2-5	TGCAGTGCTAGGGGGGAAGAGACCCAGTACTTC	CSARGEETQYF
NA	TRBD2	TRBV10-3	TRBJ2-4	TGTGCCATCAGTGACCAGCGGGGGGCCGCCGGAAACATTCAGTACTTC	CAISDQRGAAGNIQYF
few	NA	TRBV4-2	TRBJ2-7	TGTGCCAGCAGCCAAGATCTAGACGGCTCCTACGAGCAGTACTTC	CASSQDLDGSYEQYF
NA	NA	TRBV9	TRBJ1-1	TGTGCCAGCAGCGTAGGACCCACAGGCACTGAAGCTTTCTTT	CASSVGPTGTEAFF
once	TRBD1	TRBV4-1	TRBJ1-5	TGCGCCAGCAGCCAAGAGACAGGGGGAAGGCAGCCCCAGCATTTT	CASSQETGGRQPQHF
once	NA	TRBV19	TRBJ1-2	TGTGCCAGTAGTATAGATAATGTCTGGGGTGGAGATAACTATGGCTACACCTTC	CASSIDNVWGGDNYGYTF
NA	TRBD2	TRBV7-9	TRBJ2-3	TGTGCCAGCAGCTTAGGCCTAGCGGGGGGGACAGATACGCAGTATTTT	CASSLGLAGGTDTQYF
NA	NA	TRBV20-1	TRBJ1-1	TGCAGTGCCAGTGACTACCTGACGAACACTGAAGCTTTCTTT	CSASDYLTNTEAFF
NA	TRBD1	TRBV5-6	TRBJ1-4	TGTGCCAGCAGCGCAGGGGGGGGAGAAAAACTGTTTTTT	CASSAGGGEKLFF
NA	NA	TRBV29-1	TRBJ2-3	TGCAGCGTTGGGGCTGGCACAGATACGCAGTATTTT	CSVGAGTDTQYF
few	NA	TRBV18	TRBJ1-1	TGTGCCAGCTCACGAAGATCAGACACTGAAGCTTTCTTT	CASSRRSDTEAFF
NA	NA	TRBV11-1	TRBJ1-1	TGTGCCAGCAGCTTTGGACATAACACTGAAGCTTTCTTT	CASSFGHNTEAFF
NA	TRBD1	TRBV6-5	TRBJ2-4	TGTGCCAGCCGGTCCGGGACAGGGAAAAACATTCAGTACTTC	CASRSGTGKNIQYF
few	NA	TRBV12-5	TRBJ1-3	TGTGCTAGTGGTTTGCTGGCCCCTAGTGGAAGGTTCGGAAACACCATATATTTT	CASGLLAPSGRFGNTIYF
NA	NA	TRBV7-9	TRBJ2-1	TGTGCCAGCAGCTGGGACTACAATGAGCAGTTCTTC	CASSWDYNEQFF